This T cell receptor (beta chain) was found in a study of blood T cell repertoires in COVID-19. On the study more broadly: COVID-19 samples collected from the United States, Italy and Spain covered acute and convalescent phases.

This clone turned up a few times. The sample has other DNA sequences that encode this CDR3 too. The CDR3 totals 14 residues. Germline V gene data show CDR1 as SGHTA and CDR2 as FQGTGA. V dropped 5 bases and J dropped 4 bases, with 14 bases sitting between them. This table comes from immunoSEQ multiplex PCR, and its TCRdb copy is limited to in-frame clones, with some not included. The sample yields about 260,000 clones, more than 75% seen once. The clonotype originates from a woman between 55 and 75 years old with COVID-19, enrolled during active disease. The chain couples TRBV7-3 to TRBJ1-1, with D perhaps matching TRBD1 (6 bases). The sequencing input was peripheral blood. The CDR3 DNA reads as TGTGCCAGCAGCCTTTCCGGGGGGGCCACTGAAGCTTTCTTT. Translated, it gives CASSLSGGATEAFF.